This T cell receptor beta chain was retrieved from a study of CD8 T cells in ankylosing spondylitis. Preparation of TCR beta libraries was done by quantitative 5'-RACE with molecular barcodes. TCRdb passed the 5' RACE reads through MiXCR, listing each CDR3 protein once. This sample has about 500,000 distinct CDR3 sequences; approximately 12% occur once, and the top ten carry almost 7%. This clonotype was seen many times. Its matching antigen is unknown. Study-wide results and limits: Several of the motif variants were reported before in synovial fluid and blood from reactive arthritis. Within peripheral blood, clones linked to disease were CD8+ and relatively rare. Roughly eight highly homologous variants made up a TCR beta motif that seemed to typify ankylosing spondylitis blood. Reports say disease-linked clones showed up significantly more in matched ankylosing spondylitis synovial fluid.

Sequenced: blood, either unsorted or a sorted T cell fraction (not recorded which). The sequence came from a male donor with ankylosing spondylitis.

The CDR3 loop reads CASRGGGNEQFF. The CDR3 DNA is TGTGCCAGCAGGGGCGGGGGAAATGAGCAGTTCTTC. The chain links TRBV2 to TRBJ2-1; 7 bases are a match to TRBD2. Unmatched junction bases numbered 3, after V lost 6 bases and J lost 7 bases. The CDR3 covers 12 residues. Germline V lookup: CDR1 SNHLY, CDR2 FYNNEI.